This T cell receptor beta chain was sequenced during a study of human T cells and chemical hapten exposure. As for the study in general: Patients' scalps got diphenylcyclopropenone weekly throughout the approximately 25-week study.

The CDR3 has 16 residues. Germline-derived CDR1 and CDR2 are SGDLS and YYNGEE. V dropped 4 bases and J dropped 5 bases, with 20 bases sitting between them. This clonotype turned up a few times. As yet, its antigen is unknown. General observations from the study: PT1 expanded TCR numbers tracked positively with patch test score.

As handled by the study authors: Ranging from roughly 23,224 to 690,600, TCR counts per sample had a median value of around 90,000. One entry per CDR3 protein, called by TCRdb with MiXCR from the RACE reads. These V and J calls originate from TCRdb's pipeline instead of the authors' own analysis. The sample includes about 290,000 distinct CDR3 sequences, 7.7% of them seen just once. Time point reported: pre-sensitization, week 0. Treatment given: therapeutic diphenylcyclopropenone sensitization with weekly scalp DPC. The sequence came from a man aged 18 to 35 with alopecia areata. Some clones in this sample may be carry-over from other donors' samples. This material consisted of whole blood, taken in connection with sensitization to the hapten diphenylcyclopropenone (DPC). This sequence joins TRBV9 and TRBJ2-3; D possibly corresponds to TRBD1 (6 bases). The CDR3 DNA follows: TGTGCCAGCAGCAGAGGGGAGAAGGGGGTCAGAGATACGCAGTATTTT. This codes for CASSRGEKGVRDTQYF.